What follows are 13 T cell receptor beta chains derived from one specimen sequenced in a study of CD8+ T cells in alopecia areata. In each case, RNA was isolated and then reverse transcribed into cDNA as the sequencing template. Repertoires were generated with immunoSEQ multiplex PCR, while TCRdb's copy carries only in-frame clones and drops some. In the table there are about 2,600 clones, nearly 70% of which are singletons. Source material: skin. These receptors came from a human donor in good health.

The gene calls are TRBV10-3 and TRBJ1-1, with 9 bases that match TRBD1. CDR1 ENHRY and CDR2 SYGVKD come from the germline V gene. The CDR3 loop spans 14 amino acids. The V and J ends lost 7 bases and 1 base, in that order; junction bases with no gene match: 4. In DNA form, the CDR3 reads TGTGCCATCAAGGGACAGGGAAGGAACACTGAAGCTTTCTTT. Translation gives CAIKGQGRNTEAFF.

The chain recombines TRBV2 with TRBJ2-7, with D possibly being TRBD1 or TRBD2 (5 bases each). The CDR3 totals 13 residues. Germline CDR1 is SNHLY and CDR2 is FYNNEI. V was trimmed by 7 bases and J by 6 bases, leaving 16 bases between them. The CDR3 protein is CASITGRLSEQYF. The CDR3 coding sequence is TGTGCCAGCATAACGGGACGCTTGTCCGAGCAGTACTTC.

This clone was counted only a few times. This chain uses TRBV7-3 with TRBJ2-3; D call uncertain. Trimming left V 5 bases short and J 1 base short, with 10 bases between. This CDR3 contains 14 residues. In germline, CDR1 is SGHTA, CDR2 FQGTGA. The DNA for the CDR3 is TGTGCCAGCAGCCCCCTGGGTGGCACAGATACGCAGTATTTT. As protein: CASSPLGGTDTQYF.

V and J are TRBV6-1 and TRBJ1-6, with D unresolved. The CDR3 length is 13 residues. In germline, CDR1 is MNHNS, CDR2 SASEGT. V shed 4 bases and J shed 5 bases, with 6 bases lying between them. CDR3 in amino acids: CASSARDNSPLHF. The CDR3 nucleotides read TGTGCCAGCAGTGCCAGAGATAATTCACCCCTCCACTTT.

The count of this clone is one. This chain links TRBV7-2 with TRBJ1-4; a possible D gene is TRBD1 (6 bases). There are 14 residues in the CDR3. In germline, CDR1 is SGHTA, CDR2 FQGNSA. The V and J ends lost 3 bases and 8 bases respectively, with 13 bases between them. CDR3 DNA sequence: TGTGCCAGCAGCTTGGCAGGGGCCGGGGAAAAACTGTTTTTT. Protein sequence: CASSLAGAGEKLFF.

DNA for the CDR3: TGTGCCACCGTGGGGGGGGCCTACGAGCAGTACTTC. Amino acid sequence: CATVGGAYEQYF. The gene calls are TRBV2 and TRBJ2-7; TRBD2 matches at 7 bases. CDR1 and CDR2 from the germline V gene are SNHLY and FYNNEI. V lost 10 bases, J lost 2 bases, and 5 bases stayed unmatched. The CDR3 has 12 amino acids. The whole variable domain, filled in from reference TRBV2 and TRBJ2-7, reads EPEVTQTPSHQVTQMGQEVILRCVPISNHLYFYWYRQILGQKVEFLVSFYNNEISEKSEIFDDQFSVERPDGSNFTLKIRSTKLEDSAMYFCATVGGAYEQYFGPGTRLTVT.

This clone was counted only a few times. The chain is built from TRBV6-1 and TRBJ2-7; tentatively, D is TRBD1 or TRBD2 (5 bases each). CDR3 size: 13 residues. Germline loops: CDR1 MNHNS, CDR2 SASEGT. DNA for the CDR3: TGTGTCACTACCCGGGGCTGGGGCCACGAGCAGTACTTC. Translating gives CVTTRGWGHEQYF.

The chain links TRBV5-1 to TRBJ1-5; D ambiguous. The ends were cut back, 0 bases at V and 4 bases at J, with 11 bases in the middle. CDR1 is SGHRS, CDR2 YFSETQ, per germline. CDR3 size: 15 residues. CDR3 coding DNA: TGCGCCAGCAGCTTGGCTGGGGTGGTAAATCAGCCCCAGCATTTT. Residues: CASSLAGVVNQPQHF.

This clone was picked up a small number of times. This same CDR3 is encoded by further DNA sequences in the sample. V gene TRBV6-6 combines with J gene TRBJ1-6; D gene uncertain. CDR1 is MNHNY and CDR2 is SVGAGI in the germline V gene (reference sequence). This CDR3 is built from 14 residues. V was shortened by 7 bases and J by 9 bases, with 16 bases between the two germline ends. The CDR3 DNA reads TGTGCCAGCACCCAGACCGGACGGACTTCACCCCTCCACTTT. Its protein is CASTQTGRTSPLHF.

This chain connects TRBV7-8 to TRBJ2-1; possibly TRBD1 or TRBD2 for D (5 bases each). This CDR3 spans 19 amino acids. Germline lookup yields CDR1 SGHVS and CDR2 FQNEAQ. V was pared by 1 base and J by 0 bases, with 19 bases between. The CDR3 region has the DNA TGTGCCAGCAGCTTAGGGGACGTACAGGCTATCAGCTCCTACAATGAGCAGTTCTTC. As protein: CASSLGDVQAISSYNEQFF.

With regard to this clone: Other DNA sequences in this specimen translate into the identical CDR3. The chain couples TRBV7-2 to TRBJ1-2; D is unresolved. The CDR3 runs to 14 residues. Trimming took 5 bases from V and 4 from J, leaving 14 bases between them. From germline, CDR1 is SGHTA and CDR2 FQGNSA. The CDR3 DNA reads as TGTGCCAGCAGCCCCCGTCCCGGACGCTATGGCTACACCTTC. Translation gives CASSPRPGRYGYTF.

This clone turned up a few times. The chain employs TRBV25-1 and TRBJ2-7, with unresolved D. This CDR3 spans 14 amino acids. V lost 6 bases and J lost 2, with 14 bases in between. Germline V gene sequence: CDR1 MGHDK, CDR2 SYGVNS. The CDR3 DNA sequence: TGTGCCAGCAGCGCGTGGCAGACTCCCTACGAGCAGTACTTC. Translated: CASSAWQTPYEQYF.

This clone has only a few counts. This chain joins TRBV10-3 and TRBJ2-5; D tentatively reads TRBD1 or TRBD2 (5 bases each). The CDR3 runs 14 residues. The germline V gene encodes CDR1 ENHRY and CDR2 SYGVKD. The germline V and J ends were trimmed by 3 bases and 2 bases, with 10 bases remaining between them. The CDR3 sequence is CAISDRGEQETQYF. The CDR3 DNA sequence: TGTGCCATCAGTGATCGGGGCGAGCAAGAGACCCAGTACTTC.